Presented here are 19 T cell receptor beta chains from one specimen sequenced in a study of T cell repertoires in cytomegalovirus infection. TCRdb independently ran MiXCR on the reads; one entry per CDR3 protein. The repertoire includes fewer than 700,000 distinct CDR3 sequences, about 24% of them detected once, and around 7.6% sits in the top ten. The sequencing sample was made of CD8+ T cells from PBMCs. All receptors come from a human donor in good health (CMV status not recorded). Some clones in this sample may be carry-over from other donors' samples.

The gene calls are TRBV6-2 or TRBV6-3 and TRBJ2-3; weak D call: TRBD2 (6 bases). Trimming took 3 bases from V and 3 from J, leaving 13 bases between them. CDR1 and CDR2 from the germline V gene are MNHEY and SVGEGT. This CDR3 comprises 15 residues. DNA for the CDR3: TGTGCCAGCAGTTATGGAACTAGCAGTACAGATACGCAGTATTTT. Translating gives CASSYGTSSTDTQYF.

This clonotype was recorded at least ten times. This rearrangement joins TRBV7-2 to TRBJ2-1, with D perhaps being TRBD1 or TRBD2 (5 bases each). CDR3 length: 16 residues. Trimming took 4 bases from V and 4 from J, leaving 17 bases between them. CDR1 is SGHTA, CDR2 FQGNSA, per germline. The CDR3 DNA reads as TGTGCCAGCAGCTGGGACCCACTCAGGGTTTACAATGAGCAGTTCTTC. It specifies CASSWDPLRVYNEQFF.

This clonotype was seen many times. The rearrangement joins TRBV7-3 to TRBJ2-5; D might be TRBD1 (6 bases). The CDR3 has 17 amino acids. Trimming took off 4 bases at V and 5 bases at J, with 23 bases between the two ends. Germline CDR1 reads SGHTA; CDR2 reads FQGTGA. The CDR3 DNA follows: TGTGCCAGCAGCTGCAGACAGGCGGACCTTTTACAGGAGACCCAGTACTTC. Encoded protein: CASSCRQADLLQETQYF.

This clonotype came up a few times. The rearrangement joins TRBV27 to TRBJ2-1; the D gene is possibly TRBD1 (6 bases). CDR1 is MNHEY and CDR2 is SMNVEV in the germline V gene (reference sequence). V lost 2 bases, J lost 6 bases, and 14 bases lay in between. The CDR3 covers 15 residues. Here the CDR3 DNA reads TGTGCCAGCAGTTTACTACAGGGATTGGTCAATGAGCAGTTCTTC. It codes for CASSLLQGLVNEQFF.

The sample holds one count of this clonotype. A single base separates this from a much larger clone, so it may be a read error. The chain joins TRBV28 to TRBJ2-5; D unresolved. This CDR3 is 13 amino acids long. The V end lost 5 bases, the J end lost 3 bases, and 10 bases lay between the germline ends. CDR1 and CDR2 (germline): MDHEN, SYDVKM. The CDR3 loop is CASSEEYKETQYF. As DNA, the CDR3 is TGTGCCAGCAGTGAGGAGTACAAAGAGACCCAGTACTTC.

This clonotype was picked up a small number of times. The chain employs TRBV25-1 and TRBJ1-1; D not certain. CDR1 and CDR2 from the germline V gene are MGHDK and SYGVNS. Trimming took off 1 base at V and 4 bases at J, with 13 bases between the two ends. CDR3 length equals 15 residues. CDR3 DNA: TGTGCCAGCAGTGAATTCCCGGGGTCCGGCACTGAAGCTTTCTTT. Translation: CASSEFPGSGTEAFF.

Comments on this clonotype: Since a much larger clone is just one base distant, this may be a read error. The rearrangement uses TRBV7-6 and TRBJ2-5; D uncertain. The V and J ends lost 6 bases and 2 bases respectively, with 10 bases between them. This CDR3 has 13 amino acids. The V gene's germline CDR1 is SGHVS and CDR2 FNYEAQ. The CDR3 reads CASRCAKQETQYF. Here the CDR3 DNA reads TGTGCCAGCAGGTGCGCGAAGCAAGAGACCCAGTACTTC.

The chain has TRBV11-3 and TRBJ2-7, with 10 bases identical to TRBD1. After removal of 5 bases from V and 2 bases from J, the junction contained 6 bases not matched to a gene. Germline assignment: CDR1 SGHNT and CDR2 YENEEA. This CDR3 has 15 amino acids. CDR3 residues: CASSPGQGEAYEQYF. The CDR3 DNA reads as TGTGCCAGCAGCCCAGGACAGGGGGAAGCCTACGAGCAGTACTTC.

On this clonotype itself: The junction departs from germline at one end; a sequencing error may be responsible. The chain is built from TRBV2 and TRBJ2-2, with 11 bases identical to TRBD2. The CDR3 has 15 amino acids. Germline V gives CDR1 SNHLY, CDR2 FYNNEI. CDR3 in amino acids: CTSSDGSGGVWELFF. In DNA, the CDR3 is TGTACCAGCAGTGATGGTAGCGGGGGGGTATGGGAGCTGTTTTTT.

J is TRBJ1-4 and V is TRBV6-1, with D possibly TRBD1 on 5 matching bases. Trimming left V 0 bases short and J 6 bases short, with 11 bases between. This CDR3 region has 15 residues. CDR1 is MNHNS and CDR2 is SASEGT in the germline V gene. DNA for the CDR3: TGTGCCAGCAGTGAAGCAGGGGCTGGGGATGAAAAACTGTTTTTT. It is translated as CASSEAGAGDEKLFF.

This clonotype was counted between two and nine times. The chain links TRBV19 to TRBJ2-2; D might be TRBD2 (6 bases). Germline CDR1 LNHDA, CDR2 SQIVND (reference sequence). V lost 5 bases and J 3 bases, leaving 13 bases between the germline ends. This CDR3 is built from 15 residues. The CDR3 loop is CASSHRLGYTGELFF. Written as DNA, the CDR3 is TGTGCCAGTAGTCACCGACTAGGTTACACCGGGGAGCTGTTTTTT. Full variable domain (missing parts from reference TRBV19 and TRBJ2-2): DGGITQSPKYLFRKEGQNVTLSCEQNLNHDAMYWYRQDPGQGLRLIYYSQIVNDFQKGDIAEGYSVSREKKESFPLTVTSAQKNPTAFYLCASSHRLGYTGELFFGEGSRLTVL.

J is TRBJ1-2 and V is TRBV5-4, with TRBD1 identical over 9 bases. The trim removed 0 bases at V and 5 bases at J, leaving 2 bases unmatched. Looked up from germline, CDR1 is SGHNT and CDR2 is YYREEE (reference sequence). CDR3 size: 14 residues. CDR3 protein: CASSLEDRGYGYTF. Here the CDR3 DNA reads TGTGCCAGCAGCTTGGAGGACAGGGGTTATGGCTACACCTTC.

This clonotype was seen only once. This chain uses TRBV9 with TRBJ2-3, with D tentatively TRBD2 (5 bases). The CDR3 is made up of 14 amino acids. Per germline, CDR1 SGDLS and CDR2 YYNGEE. Trimming pared 3 bases from V and 6 bases from J, leaving 14 bases between. CDR3 sequence (DNA): TGTGCCAGCAGCGCCGAGACTACCAGGGATACGCAGTATTTT. This gives the protein CASSAETTRDTQYF.

This clonotype was seen a few times. V usage is TRBV28 and J usage is TRBJ1-1; D not certain. The germline CDR1 and CDR2 sequences are MDHEN and SYDVKM. This CDR3 has 14 residues. Trimming removed 3 bases from V and 0 bases from J, with 8 bases in between. This CDR3 reads CASSFENMNTEAFF. The CDR3 DNA sequence: TGTGCCAGCAGTTTCGAGAACATGAACACTGAAGCTTTCTTT.

V and J are TRBV29-1 and TRBJ2-1; 11 nucleotides align to TRBD2. The CDR3 extends over 16 amino acids. Germline V gene data show CDR1 as SQVTM and CDR2 as ANQGSEA. V lost 3 bases and J lost 0; bases outside the gene matches: 4. The CDR3 sequence is CSVEASGGSSYNEQFF. CDR3 DNA: TGCAGCGTTGAGGCTAGCGGGGGGAGCTCCTACAATGAGCAGTTCTTC.

For this clonotype: As the CDR3 is not closed by the conserved phenylalanine or tryptophan, this likely results from a read error. The chain couples TRBV5-5 to TRBJ2-2; D is unresolved. The CDR3 has 14 residues. V lost 3 bases and J 6 bases, leaving 12 bases between the germline ends. CDR1 is SGHKS and CDR2 is YYEKEE in the germline V gene (reference sequence). The CDR3, as DNA: TGTGCCAGCAGCTCCCCCACAGACTCCGGGGAGCTGTTTTTG. Protein sequence: CASSSPTDSGELFL.

CDR3 sequence reads: CASSPGSLSNQPQHF. The CDR3 DNA follows: TGTGCCAGCAGTCCCGGGTCTCTAAGCAATCAGCCCCAGCATTTT. This sequence joins TRBV6-2 or TRBV6-3 and TRBJ1-5; D is undetermined. V was clipped by 5 bases and J by 1 base, with 12 bases between them. The CDR3 is 15 amino acids. CDR1 is MNHEY, CDR2 SVGEGT, per germline.

This clonotype was detected a few times. The junction shows a germline mismatch at one end, possibly a read error. The chain uses TRBV29-1 and TRBJ1-3; maybe TRBD1 (6 bases). The V gene's germline CDR1 is SQVTM and CDR2 ANQGSEA. The CDR3 runs 14 residues. The CDR3 DNA sequence: TGTAGCGTTGTAGGGGGTGACTCTGGAAACACCATATATTTT. Protein product: CSVVGGDSGNTIYF.

The chain couples TRBV7-9 to TRBJ2-1; 8 nucleotides align to TRBD1. The V gene end was trimmed by 5 bases and the J gene end by 2 bases; junction bases not matched to a gene: 8. Germline V gene lookup returns CDR1 SEHNR and CDR2 FQNEAQ (reference sequence). The CDR3 sequence is 16 residues long. The CDR3 nucleotides read TGTGCCAGCAGCCTGAACCGGGACAGGCCCTACAATGAGCAGTTCTTC. Translated: CASSLNRDRPYNEQFF.